The 27 T cell receptor beta chains in this list originate from one sample, sequenced in a study of blood T cells in healthy people across ages. Primers used in a second PCR of roughly 6 to 11 cycles were a sample-barcoded 5' primer and a J-beta primer mix. One entry per CDR3 protein, called by TCRdb with MiXCR from the 5' RACE reads. The sample includes 600,000 to 1,000,000 distinct CDR3 sequences, roughly 25% seen only once; the top ten take approximately 4%. These records were also assigned to another study, of T cells of mothers and their children.

Sample: blood. These receptors came from a boy younger than 18 in good health.

Only a few counts were recorded for this clonotype. This chain connects TRBV5-1 to TRBJ2-1, with D possibly called TRBD1 or TRBD2 (5 bases each). This CDR3 has 18 residues. V lost 0 bases and J 0 bases, leaving 16 bases between the germline ends. The germline V gene has CDR1 SGHRS and CDR2 YFSETQ. Here the CDR3 reads CASSLGGRGRSSYNEQFF. The CDR3 DNA sequence: TGCGCCAGCAGCTTGGGCGGCCGGGGACGGAGCTCCTACAATGAGCAGTTCTTC.

The chain uses TRBV6-5 and TRBJ1-1, with 7 bases identical to TRBD1. The CDR3 extends over 15 amino acids. Germline-derived CDR1 and CDR2 are MNHEY and SVGAGI. The V segment lost 5 bases and the J segment 0 bases; nucleotides outside the gene matches: 6. CDR3 in amino acids: CASSTRQGMNTEAFF. CDR3 DNA: TGTGCCAGCAGTACCAGACAGGGCATGAACACTGAAGCTTTCTTT.

This clonotype has ten or more counts. The V call is TRBV5-1, the J call TRBJ2-5, with D tentatively TRBD2 (6 bases). The CDR3 contains 14 residues. Trimming stripped 3 bases from V and 0 bases from J, with 9 bases between. The germline gives CDR1 SGHRS, CDR2 YFSETQ. Here the CDR3 DNA reads TGCGCCAGCAGCTCCAGGACTAACCAAGAGACCCAGTACTTC. Translation: CASSSRTNQETQYF. The whole variable domain, filled in from reference TRBV5-1 and TRBJ2-5, reads KAGVTQTPRYLIKTRGQQVTLSCSPISGHRSVSWYQQTPGQGLQFLFEYFSETQRNKGNFPGRFSGRQFSNSRSEMNVSTLELGDSALYLCASSSRTNQETQYFGPGTRLLVL.

The chain combines TRBV18 with TRBJ2-1, with TRBD1 matching 7 bases. The CDR3 runs 16 residues. Trimming cost V 3 bases and J 3 bases; bases outside gene matches: 8. Germline-derived CDR1 and CDR2 are KGHSH and LQKENI. Here the CDR3 DNA reads TGTGCCAGCTCACCCTTCCAGGGGGAGTACTACAATGAGCAGTTCTTC. Amino acids: CASSPFQGEYYNEQFF.

V gene TRBV6-2 or TRBV6-3 combines with J gene TRBJ1-1; no definite D call. V was trimmed by 1 base and J by 6 bases, leaving 12 bases between them. CDR3 length: 14 amino acids. Per germline, CDR1 MNHEY and CDR2 SVGEGT. The CDR3 DNA reads TGTGCCAGCAGTTACTATCGGGCAGCGCCTGAAGCTTTCTTT. It codes for CASSYYRAAPEAFF.

This chain links TRBV12-3 or TRBV12-4 with TRBJ1-1, with 7 bases fitting TRBD1. V was clipped by 1 base and J by 0 bases; unmatched bases: 14. CDR3 length: 19 residues. The chain's CDR3 is CASSLGRGTVRFMNTEAFF. CDR3 nucleotides: TGTGCCAGCAGTTTAGGGCGGGGGACAGTGCGTTTCATGAACACTGAAGCTTTCTTT.

The table lists this clonotype with a few counts. The chain couples TRBV7-2 to TRBJ1-2; 7 nucleotides agree with TRBD1. This CDR3 has 15 amino acids. Germline V lookup: CDR1 SGHTA, CDR2 FQGNSA. V lost 5 bases, J lost 5 bases, and 11 bases stayed unmatched. CDR3 sequence reads: CASSPREGQFYGYTF. The CDR3 nucleotides are TGTGCCAGCAGCCCACGCGAGGGACAGTTTTATGGCTACACCTTC.

This chain joins TRBV4-1 and TRBJ2-3, with no clear D. V was shortened by 0 bases and J by 2 bases, with 3 bases between the two germline ends. The CDR3 runs to 13 residues. CDR1 and CDR2 from the germline V gene are MGHRA and YSYEKL. This chain's CDR3 is CASSQEDTDTQYF. CDR3 nucleotide sequence: TGCGCCAGCAGCCAAGAAGACACAGATACGCAGTATTTT.

V gene TRBV5-1 combines with J gene TRBJ2-1; unclear D gene. The CDR3 sequence is 15 residues long. Between the trimmed V and J ends, which lost 1 base and 9 bases, there was a span of 17 bases. Germline CDR1 and CDR2: SGHRS and YFSETQ. The CDR3 nucleotides read TGCGCCAGCAGCTTGAGAGGCGCATCATTTAGTGAGCAGTTCTTC. Translation: CASSLRGASFSEQFF.

This chain connects TRBV5-1 to TRBJ2-3, with D unclear. Trimming shortened V by 4 bases and J by 0 bases, and 9 bases separated the two germline ends. The germline V gene encodes CDR1 SGHRS and CDR2 YFSETQ. There are 14 residues in the CDR3. CDR3 loop: CASSDATSTDTQYF. CDR3 DNA sequence: TGCGCCAGCAGCGACGCGACTAGCACAGATACGCAGTATTTT.

This clonotype was observed a handful of times. This chain connects TRBV6-6 to TRBJ1-2; 8 nucleotides match TRBD1. CDR1 MNHNY and CDR2 SVGAGI come from the germline V gene (reference sequence). The CDR3 runs to 15 residues. The J segment lost 5 bases and the V segment lost 2 bases, leaving 7 bases of the junction unmatched. The CDR3 sequence: CASSYGTGIEYGYTF. In nucleotides, the CDR3 is TGTGCCAGCAGTTACGGGACAGGTATCGAATATGGCTACACCTTC.

This clonotype was detected a few times. This chain uses TRBV29-1 with TRBJ2-7; D is unresolved. The CDR3 totals 12 residues. Germline V gene data show CDR1 as SQVTM and CDR2 as ANQGSEA. V lost 6 bases, J lost 0 bases, and 9 bases lay in between. The CDR3 DNA sequence: TGCAGCGTGTTGGCGGTCTCCTACGAGCAGTACTTC. Translating gives CSVLAVSYEQYF.

There are a few counts of this clonotype. The genes are TRBV10-3 and TRBJ1-1; no clear D gene. CDR3 length: 14 residues. The germline gives CDR1 ENHRY, CDR2 SYGVKD. The V gene lost 3 bases and the J gene lost 0 bases, with 8 bases spanning the gap. The CDR3 nucleotides read TGTGCCATCAGTGAAGTGGTGATGAACACTGAAGCTTTCTTT. Protein: CAISEVVMNTEAFF.

This chain joins TRBV5-6 and TRBJ1-4; a weak D match, TRBD1 (5 bases). The CDR3 is made up of 17 amino acids. Trimming took off 0 bases at V and 7 bases at J, with 19 bases between the two ends. Germline-derived CDR1 and CDR2 are SGHDT and YYEEEE. This CDR3 is CASSLVAQPSGGEKLFF. As DNA, the CDR3 is TGTGCCAGCAGCTTGGTGGCGCAGCCTAGCGGGGGTGAAAAACTGTTTTTT.

The chain combines TRBV29-1 with TRBJ2-7; D remains ambiguous. Germline assignment: CDR1 SQVTM and CDR2 ANQGSEA. Between the trimmed V and J ends, which lost 6 bases and 0 bases, there was a span of 9 bases. The CDR3 is 12 residues long. The CDR3 sequence is CSVAPSSYEQYF. The CDR3 bases are TGCAGCGTCGCCCCTAGCTCCTACGAGCAGTACTTC.

This clonotype was seen repeatedly, ten times or more. In DNA form, the CDR3 reads TGCGCCAGCAGCAGAAACCAAGAGACCCAGTACTTC. Protein product: CASSRNQETQYF. This chain links TRBV5-1 with TRBJ2-5; D gene ambiguous. The germline V gene has CDR1 SGHRS and CDR2 YFSETQ. The CDR3 has 12 residues. V lost 4 bases to trimming and J lost 0 bases, with 4 bases between them.

This clonotype has a handful of counts. For the CDR3, the DNA is TGTGCCAGCAGTTACCTCCCGACAGGGATGGCTAATGAAAAACTGTTTTTT. Its translation: CASSYLPTGMANEKLFF. The V and J genes are TRBV6-5 and TRBJ1-4; TRBD1 aligns across 7 bases. V lost 2 bases and J lost 3; bases outside the gene matches: 9. Germline lookup yields CDR1 MNHEY and CDR2 SVGAGI. CDR3 length: 17 amino acids.

CDR3 residues: CASSQDFAGAETQYF. In DNA form, the CDR3 reads TGCGCCAGCAGCCAAGATTTTGCGGGGGCGGAGACCCAGTACTTC. The rearrangement joins TRBV4-3 to TRBJ2-5; maybe TRBD2 (7 bases). This CDR3 contains 15 residues. The V end was cut by 0 bases, the J end by 5 bases, with 13 bases between. Germline lookup yields CDR1 LGHNA and CDR2 YSLEER.

This clonotype was observed a few times. This chain uses TRBV5-1 with TRBJ1-4, with 8 positions matching TRBD1. The ends lost 0 bases at V and 6 bases at J; junction bases unmatched: 4. Germline CDR1 SGHRS, CDR2 YFSETQ. CDR3 length: 15 amino acids. CDR3 nucleotide sequence: TGCGCCAGCAGCTTGGAGGGACAGGAGCATGAAAAACTGTTTTTT. Its protein is CASSLEGQEHEKLFF. Full variable domain (remainder filled in from reference TRBV5-1 and TRBJ1-4): KAGVTQTPRYLIKTRGQQVTLSCSPISGHRSVSWYQQTPGQGLQFLFEYFSETQRNKGNFPGRFSGRQFSNSRSEMNVSTLELGDSALYLCASSLEGQEHEKLFFGSGTQLSVL.

This clonotype occurred a few times. CDR3 DNA: TGCAGCGTTGAATCGAGGCACTCTGGGGCCAACGTCCTGACTTTC. Its protein product is CSVESRHSGANVLTF. V is TRBV29-1 and J is TRBJ2-6; D call uncertain. The V gene's germline CDR1 is SQVTM and CDR2 ANQGSEA. Trimming shortened V by 2 bases and J by 0 bases, and 8 bases separated the two germline ends. The length of the CDR3 is 15 residues.

The V call is TRBV6-2 or TRBV6-3, the J call TRBJ2-5; 9 bases map to TRBD2. The CDR3 runs 17 residues. J gave up 2 bases and V 0 bases, and 7 bases lay outside the gene matches. CDR1 is MNHEY and CDR2 is SVGEGT in the germline V gene. CDR3 amino acids: CASSYSSGRLFQETQYF. The CDR3 nucleotides read TGTGCCAGCAGTTACTCGAGCGGGAGGCTCTTTCAAGAGACCCAGTACTTC.

This clonotype was detected a few times. J is TRBJ2-1 and V is TRBV3-1, with D perhaps TRBD2 (6 bases). Deletions cut 4 bases from V and 5 bases from J, with 21 bases between. Per germline, CDR1 LGHDT and CDR2 YNNKEL (reference sequence). The length of the CDR3 is 17 residues. This chain's CDR3 is CASSPRLAGGGNNEQFF. CDR3 in DNA: TGTGCCAGCAGCCCCCGGCTAGCCGGGGGTGGGAACAATGAGCAGTTCTTC.

This clonotype was found a few times. This rearrangement joins TRBV7-9 to TRBJ2-5; D is undetermined. Germline values: CDR1 SEHNR, CDR2 FQNEAQ (reference sequence). The V and J ends lost 1 base and 7 bases respectively, with 16 bases between them. There are 15 residues in the CDR3. In DNA, the CDR3 is TGTGCCAGCAGCTTAGGCACAGATACCCTTGGGACCCAGTACTTC. Translation gives CASSLGTDTLGTQYF.

The rearrangement uses TRBV9 and TRBJ2-5, with a tentative D call TRBD1 (6 bases). This CDR3 is 15 amino acids long. The germline CDR1 and CDR2 sequences are SGDLS and YYNGEE. The V and J ends lost 4 bases and 2 bases respectively, with 15 bases between them. CDR3 DNA sequence: TGTGCCAGCAGCCCCACTTTGGACAGTCAAGAGACCCAGTACTTC. It is translated as CASSPTLDSQETQYF.

The J gene is TRBJ2-7, the V gene TRBV27; 8 bases agree with TRBD2. CDR3 length equals 13 residues. V lost 3 bases and J lost 5; bases outside the gene matches: 3. Germline V gene sequence: CDR1 MNHEY, CDR2 SMNVEV (reference sequence). In nucleotides, the CDR3 is TGTGCCAGCAGTTTCTCGGGACTAGACGAGCAGTACTTC. It specifies CASSFSGLDEQYF.

J is TRBJ2-1 and V is TRBV28, with D maybe TRBD2 (6 bases). The J call may be mistaken, given a closer DNA end match to TRBJ2-7. Germline V gene lookup returns CDR1 MDHEN and CDR2 SYDVKM. The CDR3 is made up of 14 amino acids. CDR3 sequence: CASSLRPTGDEQYF. CDR3 nucleotides: TGTGCCAGCAGTTTAAGACCCACGGGGGACGAGCAGTACTTC.

The genes are TRBV4-3 and TRBJ1-3; no definite D call. From germline, CDR1 is LGHNA and CDR2 YSLEER. The CDR3 totals 16 residues. The ends were cut back, 0 bases at V and 0 bases at J, with 9 bases in the middle. CDR3 residues: CASSQDYRNSGNTIYF. The CDR3 coding sequence is TGCGCCAGCAGCCAAGATTATCGTAACTCTGGAAACACCATATATTTT.